This T cell receptor beta chain appears in the sequencing data of a study of cytomegalovirus exposure and HLA in healthy donors. Across the whole study: Within the Caucasian-associated ancestry cluster were roughly 81% of the roughly 400 genotyped donors. The study's findings and limits: Previously analyzed data showed that most TCR beta V segments were productive at a frequency of about 87% or about 30%. The study recorded 164 TCR beta chains that were cytomegalovirus-associated.

On this clone itself: Its antigen is not known.

This CDR3 has 14 amino acids. The germline gives CDR1 SGHTA, CDR2 FQGNSA. Trimming stripped 5 bases from V and 0 bases from J, with 11 bases between. PCR used 60 Vbeta primers and 13 Jbeta primers. Repertoires were generated with immunoSEQ multiplex PCR, while TCRdb's copy carries only in-frame clones and drops some. The sample consists of about 130,000 clones, about three quarters of them appearing once. This clonotype originated in a woman aged 25 to 39 in good health and CMV-seronegative. The source material was PBMCs. This rearrangement joins TRBV7-2 to TRBJ2-7; no definite D call. CDR3 in DNA: TGTGCCAGCAGCGCTAAATACCTCTCCTACGAGCAGTACTTC. Residues: CASSAKYLSYEQYF.